The 30 T cell receptor beta chains below come from one sample, sequenced in a study of post-analysis software for immune sequencing data. Findings and caveats of the study: Patients had higher frequencies than controls of five or six TRBV segments, including TRBV5-6, TRBV5-1 and TRBV20-1.

These receptors' antigens are unknown. Unique molecular identifiers had been added to the TCR beta cDNA libraries. TCRdb reanalysed the PCR reads using MiXCR and keeps one entry per CDR3 protein. Of some 700,000 distinct CDR3 sequences listed, 55% to 60% are singletons. Sequencing input: blood. The receptors stem from a girl aged 2 to 10 with multiple sclerosis.

The chain uses TRBV9 and TRBJ2-1, with 7 bases lining up with TRBD2. Unmatched junction bases numbered 3, after V lost 0 bases and J lost 6 bases. The germline V gene encodes CDR1 SGDLS and CDR2 YYNGEE. The CDR3 totals 14 residues. CDR3 in DNA: TGTGCCAGCAGCGTAGGAGGGAGGGCCAATGAGCAGTTCTTC. Its translation is CASSVGGRANEQFF.

The rearrangement joins TRBV5-1 to TRBJ2-7, with D unclear. V lost 3 bases and J lost 3, with 16 bases in between. The V gene's germline CDR1 is SGHRS and CDR2 YFSETQ. This CDR3 has 15 residues. CDR3 in DNA: TGCGCCAGCAGCTCATCCCTTAATAAAGTCTACGAGCAGTACTTC. Translation: CASSSSLNKVYEQYF.

The chain combines TRBV7-9 with TRBJ2-3; the match to TRBD2 covers 14 bases. CDR3 length: 20 amino acids. Unmatched junction bases numbered 13, after V lost 5 bases and J lost 0 bases. The germline V gene encodes CDR1 SEHNR and CDR2 FQNEAQ (reference sequence). CDR3 protein: CASSKWTSGGSPSSTDTQYF. The DNA of the CDR3 is TGTGCCAGCAGCAAATGGACTAGCGGGGGGTCTCCTTCTAGCACAGATACGCAGTATTTT.

This chain uses TRBV15 with TRBJ2-5; D uncertain. This CDR3 contains 11 residues. Germline lookup yields CDR1 LNHNV and CDR2 YYDKDF (reference sequence). Trimming removed 5 bases from V and 2 bases from J, with 3 bases in between. The CDR3 is CATSVQETQYF. The CDR3 nucleotides are TGTGCCACCAGCGTTCAAGAGACCCAGTACTTC.

As to this clonotype: One end of the junction fails to match germline, which may point to a read error. The CDR3 region is CAGSPWVGKNIQYF. The DNA for the CDR3 is TGTGCCGGCAGCCCCTGGGTCGGCAAAAACATTCAGTACTTC. The chain combines TRBV7-2 with TRBJ2-7; no reliable D call. TRBJ2-4 explains the end of the DNA better; the J call may be wrong. This CDR3 region has 14 residues. CDR1 and CDR2 from the germline V gene are SGHTA and FQGNSA.

This clonotype came up a few times. This sequence joins TRBV7-3 and TRBJ1-1; 11 bases fit TRBD1. The CDR3 has 15 residues. The ends lost 2 bases at V and 1 base at J; junction bases unmatched: 0. Germline V lookup: CDR1 SGHTA, CDR2 FQGTGA. The CDR3 nucleotides read TGTGCCAGCAGCTTAGGACAGGGGGCGAACACTGAAGCTTTCTTT. The encoded protein is CASSLGQGANTEAFF.

About this clonotype itself: The junction departs from germline at one end; a sequencing error may be responsible. The rearrangement links TRBV18 to TRBJ1-5; D unresolved. This CDR3 comprises 16 residues. Germline V lookup: CDR1 KGHSH, CDR2 LQKENI. Written as DNA, the CDR3 is TGTGCCAGCTCACCACTACCACCTTATAGCAATCAGCTCCAGCATTTT. Encoded protein: CASSPLPPYSNQLQHF. The full variable domain, in which reference TRBV18 and TRBJ1-5 provide the parts outside the CDR3, is NAGVMQNPRHLVRRRGQEARLRCSPMKGHSHVYWYRQLPEEGLKFMVYLQKENIIDESGMPKERFSAEFPKEGPSILRIQQVVRGDSAAYFCASSPLPPYSNQLQHFGDGTRLSIL.

As regards this clonotype: A junction end diverges from the germline sequence, so it may reflect a read error. The chain is built from TRBV4-1 and TRBJ1-1; D may be TRBD1 (5 bases). The length of the CDR3 is 15 residues. CDR1 is MGHRA and CDR2 is YSYEKL in the germline V gene. CDR3 region: CASSQEWVEDTEACF. The DNA of the CDR3 is TGCGCCAGCAGCCAAGAATGGGTTGAGGACACTGAAGCTTGCTTT.

This clonotype has more than one count but fewer than ten. The J gene is TRBJ2-7, the V gene TRBV4-1; 9 bases fit TRBD1. Trimming cost V 1 base and J 4 bases; bases outside gene matches: 2. Germline CDR1 is MGHRA and CDR2 is YSYEKL. CDR3 size: 14 residues. CDR3 bases: TGCGCCAGCAGCCAAGGGGACAGGGCTTACGAGCAGTACTTC. Amino acids: CASSQGDRAYEQYF.

CDR3 residues: CASSSDRAGVATNEKLFF. DNA for the CDR3: TGTGCCAGCAGCTCGGACAGGGCAGGGGTTGCAACTAATGAAAAACTGTTTTTT. The chain recombines TRBV7-3 with TRBJ1-4; TRBD1 agrees at 8 bases. The CDR3 totals 18 residues. Germline V gene lookup returns CDR1 SGHTA and CDR2 FQGTGA. V was clipped by 4 bases and J by 0 bases; unmatched bases: 10.

This clonotype was counted only a few times. V is TRBV20-1 and J is TRBJ2-3, with 11 bases aligning to TRBD2. The CDR3 sequence is 16 residues long. V lost 4 bases, J lost 0 bases, and 6 bases stayed unmatched. Germline lookup yields CDR1 DFQATT and CDR2 SNEGSKA (reference sequence). The CDR3 loop reads CSATGTSGVSTDTQYF. The CDR3 coding sequence is TGCAGTGCTACCGGGACTAGCGGAGTTAGCACAGATACGCAGTATTTT.

The J gene is TRBJ2-3, the V gene TRBV29-1, with a tentative D call TRBD2 (5 bases). This CDR3 region has 14 residues. V lost 0 bases and J 4 bases, leaving 11 bases between the germline ends. Per germline, CDR1 SQVTM and CDR2 ANQGSEA. The CDR3 coding sequence is TGCAGCGTTGAAGATCCTCGGGAACCAGATACGCAGTATTTT. Its translation: CSVEDPREPDTQYF.

Only a few counts were recorded for this clonotype. This rearrangement joins TRBV5-1 to TRBJ2-7; 7 bases map to TRBD1. Trimming removed 0 bases from V and 7 bases from J; junction bases left unmatched: 10. The CDR3 is 15 amino acids. The germline CDR1 and CDR2 sequences are SGHRS and YFSETQ. The CDR3 spells CASSLESDSRGEQYF. The CDR3 bases are TGCGCCAGCAGCTTGGAATCGGACAGCAGGGGGGAGCAGTACTTC. Full variable domain (missing parts from reference TRBV5-1 and TRBJ2-7): KAGVTQTPRYLIKTRGQQVTLSCSPISGHRSVSWYQQTPGQGLQFLFEYFSETQRNKGNFPGRFSGRQFSNSRSEMNVSTLELGDSALYLCASSLESDSRGEQYFGPGTRLTVT.

This clonotype was detected only once. The chain couples TRBV7-9 to TRBJ2-5; 8 positions agree with TRBD2. V lost 0 bases and J lost 5; bases outside the gene matches: 2. Looked up from germline, CDR1 is SEHNR and CDR2 is FQNEAQ (reference sequence). The CDR3 extends over 14 amino acids. Written as DNA, the CDR3 is TGTGCCAGCAGCTTAGCAACTAGCGGTGAGACCCAGTACTTC. As protein: CASSLATSGETQYF.

The chain carries TRBV6-1 and TRBJ2-4; 11 positions agree with TRBD2. The end of the DNA fits TRBJ2-7 better, so the J call may be wrong. This CDR3 has 17 amino acids. From germline, CDR1 is MNHNS and CDR2 SASEGT. Written as DNA, the CDR3 is TGTGCCAGCACCACACTACAGGGGACTAGCGGTTTTAGCGAGCAGTACTTC. This codes for CASTTLQGTSGFSEQYF.

The V and J genes are TRBV5-1 and TRBJ2-6; D might be TRBD1 (5 bases). This CDR3 comprises 17 residues. V was pared by 4 bases and J by 0 bases, with 14 bases between. CDR1 is SGHRS and CDR2 is YFSETQ in the germline V gene. The CDR3 nucleotides are TGCGCCAGCAGCACCAGGGAAGAGGTCTCTGGGGCCAACGTCCTGACTTTC. Amino acids: CASSTREEVSGANVLTF.

The chain recombines TRBV7-2 with TRBJ2-2; the D is unclear. CDR1 and CDR2 (germline): SGHTA, FQGNSA. Trimming stripped 8 bases from V and 6 bases from J, with 10 bases between. This CDR3 comprises 12 residues. The CDR3 is CASGRLSGELFF. CDR3 in DNA: TGTGCCAGCGGGCGACTCTCCGGGGAGCTGTTTTTT.

This clonotype was found a few times. The chain has TRBV29-1 and TRBJ1-2; D might be TRBD1 (5 bases). The CDR3 has 13 residues. Germline lookup yields CDR1 SQVTM and CDR2 ANQGSEA. V was cut by 3 bases and J by 3 bases, with 11 bases left in between. The CDR3 DNA sequence: TGCAGCGTTGACGCAGGGAGGGACTATGGCTACACCTTC. Its protein is CSVDAGRDYGYTF.

A few counts support this clonotype. The chain combines TRBV7-9 with TRBJ2-1; D is ambiguous. Trimming took 0 bases from V and 6 from J, leaving 9 bases between them. The CDR3 covers 14 residues. Germline loops: CDR1 SEHNR, CDR2 FQNEAQ (reference sequence). The DNA for the CDR3 is TGTGCCAGCAGCTTAGCAGCAACGAGCAATGAGCAGTTCTTC. Translation gives CASSLAATSNEQFF.

This clonotype has a handful of counts. This chain uses TRBV7-9 with TRBJ1-4, with D possibly TRBD1 on 5 matching bases. CDR1 and CDR2 (germline): SEHNR, FQNEAQ (reference sequence). The CDR3 sequence is 14 residues long. V shed 5 bases and J shed 1 base, with 8 bases lying between them. The CDR3 sequence: CASSPGETNEKLFF. DNA for the CDR3: TGTGCCAGCAGCCCGGGGGAAACTAATGAAAAACTGTTTTTT.

V gene TRBV6-1 combines with J gene TRBJ1-1, with 7 bases aligning to TRBD1. The CDR3 loop spans 13 amino acids. Germline values: CDR1 MNHNS, CDR2 SASEGT. In nucleotides, the CDR3 is TGTGCTTCTCGGGACAGAATGAACACTGAAGCTTTCTTT. Amino acid sequence: CASRDRMNTEAFF.

This clonotype was picked up a small number of times. The chain employs TRBV2 and TRBJ2-5, with 8 bases that match TRBD2. The CDR3 consists of 12 residues. Trimming cost V 6 bases and J 3 bases; bases outside gene matches: 0. The germline V gene has CDR1 SNHLY and CDR2 FYNNEI. CDR3 in DNA: TGTGCCAGCAGGGGACTAGAAGAGACCCAGTACTTC. Translation: CASRGLEETQYF.

The J gene is TRBJ1-1, the V gene TRBV12-3 or TRBV12-4; the D gene is possibly TRBD1 (5 bases). The CDR3 covers 14 residues. V lost 6 bases, J lost 3 bases, and 14 bases lay in between. In DNA form, the CDR3 reads TGTGCCAGCAGCCCGGCGGGGGTAGACACTGAAGCTTTCTTT. It is translated as CASSPAGVDTEAFF.

This clonotype was recorded a few times. The CDR3 sequence is CASSFQAGKNEQFF. CDR3 coding DNA: TGTGCCAGCAGTTTCCAGGCAGGGAAGAATGAGCAGTTCTTC. The rearrangement links TRBV12-3 or TRBV12-4 to TRBJ2-1, with a weak D call TRBD1 (5 bases). The length of the CDR3 is 14 residues. V lost 3 bases and J lost 7, with 13 bases in between.

The CDR3 protein is CASSPTVGWSPLHF. As DNA, the CDR3 is TGCGCCAGCAGCCCCACTGTTGGATGGTCACCCCTCCACTTT. The chain is built from TRBV4-3 and TRBJ1-6; D gene ambiguous. The CDR3 runs 14 residues. Trimming pared 4 bases from V and 10 bases from J, leaving 14 bases between. Looked up from germline, CDR1 is LGHNA and CDR2 is YSLEER.

V and J are TRBV10-3 and TRBJ1-2; D perhaps matches TRBD1 (5 bases). Trimming took 4 bases from V and 5 from J, leaving 11 bases between them. This CDR3 contains 13 residues. Looked up from germline, CDR1 is ENHRY and CDR2 is SYGVKD. The CDR3 coding sequence is TGTGCCATCAGTGCCGAGGGGTTTTATGGCTACACCTTC. Translated, it gives CAISAEGFYGYTF.

The chain joins TRBV27 to TRBJ1-6, with 9 bases fitting TRBD1. Germline lookup yields CDR1 MNHEY and CDR2 SMNVEV (reference sequence). The CDR3 spans 15 residues. J gave up 7 bases and V 5 bases, and 6 bases lay outside the gene matches. The CDR3 loop reads CASSGGTGMNSPLHF. The DNA of the CDR3 is TGTGCCAGCAGTGGGGGGACAGGGATGAATTCACCCCTCCACTTT.

V gene TRBV10-3 combines with J gene TRBJ2-3; the D call may be TRBD1 or TRBD2 (5 bases each). Germline CDR1 ENHRY, CDR2 SYGVKD. The CDR3 sequence is 14 residues long. The V gene lost 11 bases and the J gene lost 6 bases, with 21 bases spanning the gap. This chain's CDR3 is CALRGSSKGDTQYF. Here the CDR3 DNA reads TGTGCCCTACGGGGCAGTTCAAAGGGCGATACGCAGTATTTT.

This chain links TRBV20-1 with TRBJ2-5; 13 nucleotides agree with TRBD2. Germline assignment: CDR1 DFQATT and CDR2 SNEGSKA (reference sequence). There are 17 residues in the CDR3. The junction had 7 bases not matched to a gene; V was cut back by 0 bases and J by 3 bases. In DNA form, the CDR3 reads TGCAGTGCTAGAGATCTGACTAGCGGGGGGCGGGAAGAGACCCAGTACTTC. This encodes CSARDLTSGGREETQYF.

This clonotype appeared a few times. The rearrangement uses TRBV20-1 and TRBJ2-5; D is ambiguous. The CDR3 runs 11 residues. CDR1 and CDR2 (germline): DFQATT, SNEGSKA (reference sequence). V was trimmed by 7 bases and J by 1 base, leaving 7 bases between them. DNA for the CDR3: TGCAGTGGACGGTTCCAAGAGACCCAGTACTTC. It codes for CSGRFQETQYF.